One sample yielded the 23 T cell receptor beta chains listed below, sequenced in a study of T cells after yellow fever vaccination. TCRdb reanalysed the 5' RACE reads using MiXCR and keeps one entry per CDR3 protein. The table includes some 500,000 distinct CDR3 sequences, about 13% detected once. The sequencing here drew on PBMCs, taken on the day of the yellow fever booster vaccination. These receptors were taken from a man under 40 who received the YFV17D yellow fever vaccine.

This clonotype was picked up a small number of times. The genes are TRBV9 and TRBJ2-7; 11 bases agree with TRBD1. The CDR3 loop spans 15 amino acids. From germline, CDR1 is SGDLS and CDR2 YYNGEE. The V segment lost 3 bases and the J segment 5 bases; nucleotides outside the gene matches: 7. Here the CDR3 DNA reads TGTGCCAGCAGCGCTGGACAGGGGGCGCCTCACGAGCAGTACTTC. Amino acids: CASSAGQGAPHEQYF.

CDR3 nucleotide sequence: TGCAGCGTTCCCCCTACTGACAGTCTCTATGGCTACACCTTC. Protein: CSVPPTDSLYGYTF. J is TRBJ1-2 and V is TRBV29-1, with D maybe TRBD1 (5 bases). This CDR3 comprises 14 residues. V was clipped by 5 bases and J by 4 bases, with 17 bases between them. From germline, CDR1 is SQVTM and CDR2 ANQGSEA.

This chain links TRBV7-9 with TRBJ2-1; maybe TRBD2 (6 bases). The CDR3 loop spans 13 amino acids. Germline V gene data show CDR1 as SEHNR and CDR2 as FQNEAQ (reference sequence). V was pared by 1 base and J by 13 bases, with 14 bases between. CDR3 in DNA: TGTGCCAGCAGCTTAGAGGGACTCAGGGTACAGTTCTTC. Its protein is CASSLEGLRVQFF.

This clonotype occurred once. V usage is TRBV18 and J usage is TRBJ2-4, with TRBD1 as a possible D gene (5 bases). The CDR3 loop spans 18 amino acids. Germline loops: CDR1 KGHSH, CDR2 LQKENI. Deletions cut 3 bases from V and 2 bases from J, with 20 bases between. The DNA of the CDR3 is TGTGCCAGCTCACCCCCTCTCCCAGGGCCGGCTACCAAAAACATTCAGTACTTC. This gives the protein CASSPPLPGPATKNIQYF. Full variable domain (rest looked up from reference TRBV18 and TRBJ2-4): NAGVMQNPRHLVRRRGQEARLRCSPMKGHSHVYWYRQLPEEGLKFMVYLQKENIIDESGMPKERFSAEFPKEGPSILRIQQVVRGDSAAYFCASSPPLPGPATKNIQYFGAGTRLSVL.

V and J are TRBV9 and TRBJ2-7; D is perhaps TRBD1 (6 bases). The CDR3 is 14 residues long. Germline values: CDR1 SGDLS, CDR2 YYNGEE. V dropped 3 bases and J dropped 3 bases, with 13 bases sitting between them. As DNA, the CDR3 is TGTGCCAGCAGCGAAACAGGGAGTGGCTACGAGCAGTACTTC. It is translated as CASSETGSGYEQYF.

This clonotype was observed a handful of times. In DNA form, the CDR3 reads TGTGCCTGGAGTGGGCTGGCCGGGGAGCTGTTTTTT. This sequence encodes CAWSGLAGELFF. V usage is TRBV30 and J usage is TRBJ2-2, with D unresolved. V was clipped by 1 base and J by 6 bases, with 6 bases between them. The CDR3 runs 12 residues. CDR1 and CDR2 from the germline V gene are GTSNPN and SVGIG (reference sequence). The full variable domain, its missing parts supplied by reference TRBV30 and TRBJ2-2, is SQTIHQWPATLVQPVGSPLSLECTVEGTSNPNLYWYRQAAGRGLQLLFYSVGIGQISSEVPQNLSASRPQDRQFILSSKKLLLSDSGFYLCAWSGLAGELFFGEGSRLTVL.

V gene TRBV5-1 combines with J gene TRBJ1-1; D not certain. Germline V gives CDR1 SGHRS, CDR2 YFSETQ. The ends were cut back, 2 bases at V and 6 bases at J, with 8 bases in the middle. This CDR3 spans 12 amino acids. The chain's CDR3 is CASSLLGSEAFF. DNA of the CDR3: TGCGCCAGCAGCTTATTGGGGTCTGAAGCTTTCTTT. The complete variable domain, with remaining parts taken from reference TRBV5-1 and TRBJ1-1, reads KAGVTQTPRYLIKTRGQQVTLSCSPISGHRSVSWYQQTPGQGLQFLFEYFSETQRNKGNFPGRFSGRQFSNSRSEMNVSTLELGDSALYLCASSLLGSEAFFGQGTRLTVV.

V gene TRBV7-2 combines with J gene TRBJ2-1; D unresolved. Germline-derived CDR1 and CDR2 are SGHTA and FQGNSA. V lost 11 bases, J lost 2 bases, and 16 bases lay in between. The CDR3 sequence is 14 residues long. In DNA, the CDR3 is TGTGCCGCCAGCACCGTGGGCCCCTACAATGAGCAGTTCTTC. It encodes CAASTVGPYNEQFF. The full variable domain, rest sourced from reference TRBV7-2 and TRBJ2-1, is GAGVSQSPSNKVTEKGKDVELRCDPISGHTALYWYRQSLGQGLEFLIYFQGNSAPDKSGLPSDRFSAERTGGSVSTLTIQRTQQEDSAVYLCAASTVGPYNEQFFGPGTRLTVL.

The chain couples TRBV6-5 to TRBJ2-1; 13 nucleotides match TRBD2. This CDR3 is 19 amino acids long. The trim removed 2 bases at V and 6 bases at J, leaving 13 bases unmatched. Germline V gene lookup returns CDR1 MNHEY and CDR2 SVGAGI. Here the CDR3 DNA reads TGTGCCAGCAGTTACCCTCCCGGGACTAGCGGGATGAGGGCCAATGAGCAGTTCTTC. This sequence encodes CASSYPPGTSGMRANEQFF.

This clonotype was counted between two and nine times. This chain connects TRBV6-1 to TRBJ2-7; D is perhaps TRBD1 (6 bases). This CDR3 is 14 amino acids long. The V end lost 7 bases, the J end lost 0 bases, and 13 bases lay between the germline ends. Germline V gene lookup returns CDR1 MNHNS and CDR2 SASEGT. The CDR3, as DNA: TGTGCCAGCAAAACCCGGACAGTCTCCTACGAGCAGTACTTC. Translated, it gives CASKTRTVSYEQYF.

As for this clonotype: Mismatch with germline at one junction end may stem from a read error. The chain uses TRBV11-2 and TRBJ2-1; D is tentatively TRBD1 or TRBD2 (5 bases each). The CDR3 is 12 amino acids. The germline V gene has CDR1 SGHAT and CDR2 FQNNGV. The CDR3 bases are TGTGCCAGCCCCAAGAGGGGCCAGGGCTGTGACTTC. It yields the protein CASPKRGQGCDF.

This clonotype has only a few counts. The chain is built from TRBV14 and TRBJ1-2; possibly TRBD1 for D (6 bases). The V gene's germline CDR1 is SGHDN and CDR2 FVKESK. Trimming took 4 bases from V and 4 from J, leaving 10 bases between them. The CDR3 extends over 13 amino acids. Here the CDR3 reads CASSPGARYGYTF. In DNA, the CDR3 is TGTGCCAGCAGCCCAGGGGCCCGCTATGGCTACACCTTC.

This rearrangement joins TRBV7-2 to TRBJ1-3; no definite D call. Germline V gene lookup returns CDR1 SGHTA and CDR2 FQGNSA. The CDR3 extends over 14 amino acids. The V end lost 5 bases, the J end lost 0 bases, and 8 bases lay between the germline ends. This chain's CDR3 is CASSVGPSGNTIYF. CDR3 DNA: TGTGCCAGCAGCGTGGGTCCCTCTGGAAACACCATATATTTT.

CDR3 DNA sequence: TGTGCCAGCAGTGAAGCGCTTTTGGACTCCTACGAGCAGTACTTC. Its translation: CASSEALLDSYEQYF. V gene TRBV2 combines with J gene TRBJ2-7; D not resolved. The CDR3 is 15 residues long. Trimming stripped 0 bases from V and 0 bases from J, with 9 bases between. Germline V gene sequence: CDR1 SNHLY, CDR2 FYNNEI.

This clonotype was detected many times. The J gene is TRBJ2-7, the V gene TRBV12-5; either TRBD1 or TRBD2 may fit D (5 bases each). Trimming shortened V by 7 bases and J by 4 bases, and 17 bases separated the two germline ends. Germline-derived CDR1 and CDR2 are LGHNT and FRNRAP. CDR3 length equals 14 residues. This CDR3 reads CASAPGRVPYEQYF. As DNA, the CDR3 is TGTGCTAGTGCCCCGGGACGAGTTCCGTACGAGCAGTACTTC.

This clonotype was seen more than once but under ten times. CDR3 coding DNA: TGCAGTGCTCTCGGGGAGGCCCAGCATTTT. Protein product: CSALGEAQHF. The chain employs TRBV20-1 and TRBJ1-5; D is unclear. The CDR3 is 10 amino acids. In germline, CDR1 is DFQATT, CDR2 SNEGSKA (reference sequence). The V gene lost 5 bases and the J gene lost 11 bases, with 10 bases spanning the gap.

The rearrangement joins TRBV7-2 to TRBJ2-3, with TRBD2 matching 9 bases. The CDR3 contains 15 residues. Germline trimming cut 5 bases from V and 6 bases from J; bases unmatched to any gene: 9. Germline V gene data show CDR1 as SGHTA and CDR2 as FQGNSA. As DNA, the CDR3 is TGTGCCAGCAGCCACGCCCACAGCGGGAGGGATACGCAGTATTTT. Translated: CASSHAHSGRDTQYF.

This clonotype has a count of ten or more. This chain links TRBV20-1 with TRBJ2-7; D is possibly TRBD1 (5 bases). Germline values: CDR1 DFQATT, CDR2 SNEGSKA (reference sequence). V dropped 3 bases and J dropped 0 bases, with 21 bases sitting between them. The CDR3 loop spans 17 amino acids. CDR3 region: CSASGSSVQGSSYEQYF. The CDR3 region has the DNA TGCAGTGCTAGCGGCAGTTCAGTCCAGGGAAGCTCCTACGAGCAGTACTTC.

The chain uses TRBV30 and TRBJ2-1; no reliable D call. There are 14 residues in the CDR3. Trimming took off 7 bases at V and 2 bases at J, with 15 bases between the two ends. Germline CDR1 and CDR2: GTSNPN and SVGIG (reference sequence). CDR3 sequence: CAYFTKTTYNEQFF. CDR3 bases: TGTGCCTATTTTACCAAGACAACCTACAATGAGCAGTTCTTC. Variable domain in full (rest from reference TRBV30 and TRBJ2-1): SQTIHQWPATLVQPVGSPLSLECTVEGTSNPNLYWYRQAAGRGLQLLFYSVGIGQISSEVPQNLSASRPQDRQFILSSKKLLLSDSGFYLCAYFTKTTYNEQFFGPGTRLTVL.

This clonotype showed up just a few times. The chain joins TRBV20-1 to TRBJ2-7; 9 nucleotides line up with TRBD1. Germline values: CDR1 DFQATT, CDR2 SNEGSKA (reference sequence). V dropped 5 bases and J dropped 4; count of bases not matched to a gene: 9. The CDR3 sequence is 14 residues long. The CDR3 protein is CSAPTGTGKYEQYF. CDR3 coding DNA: TGCAGTGCTCCAACCGGGACAGGGAAATACGAGCAGTACTTC.

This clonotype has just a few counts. Here the CDR3 reads CASSSKPGQGTRNQPQHF. The CDR3 nucleotides read TGTGCCAGCAGTTCGAAACCGGGACAGGGTACTCGCAATCAGCCCCAGCATTTT. The rearrangement links TRBV28 to TRBJ1-5; 9 nucleotides line up with TRBD1. The length of the CDR3 is 18 residues. V shed 4 bases, J shed 2 bases, and the junction held 12 bases outside the gene matches. In germline, CDR1 is MDHEN, CDR2 SYDVKM.

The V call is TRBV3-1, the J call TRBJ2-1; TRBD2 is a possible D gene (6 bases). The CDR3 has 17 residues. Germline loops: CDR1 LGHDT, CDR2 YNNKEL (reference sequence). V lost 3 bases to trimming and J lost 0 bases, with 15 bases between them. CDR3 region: CASSHPGGRGSYNEQFF. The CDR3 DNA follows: TGTGCCAGCAGCCATCCGGGCGGGCGGGGCTCCTACAATGAGCAGTTCTTC.

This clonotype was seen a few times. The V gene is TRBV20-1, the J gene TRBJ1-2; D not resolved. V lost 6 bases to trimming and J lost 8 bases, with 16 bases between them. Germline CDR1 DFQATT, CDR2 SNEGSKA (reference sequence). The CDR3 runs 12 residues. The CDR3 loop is CSATRPGVGYTF. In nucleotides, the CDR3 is TGCAGTGCGACCAGGCCCGGGGTCGGCTACACCTTC.